The 22 T cell receptor beta chains listed next were all sequenced from one sample in a study of Graves' ophthalmopathy and Graves' hyperthyroidism. Amplification of the TCR beta CDR3 regions used RNA transcripts (as template). Second-round multiplex PCR came after a first-round RT-PCR that employed HTBI primers. TCRdb re-analysed the multiplex PCR reads in MiXCR, keeping a single row per CDR3 protein. The sample shows approximately 700,000 distinct CDR3 sequences, approximately 40% of them seen only once. What was sequenced was peripheral blood. These receptors all come from an adult man with Graves' ophthalmopathy.

V and J are TRBV5-8 and TRBJ2-5; no reliable D call. This CDR3 has 13 amino acids. Trimming took off 2 bases at V and 5 bases at J, with 10 bases between the two ends. Per germline, CDR1 SGHTS and CDR2 YDEGEE. The CDR3 spells CASSFAVGETQYF. The CDR3 bases are TGTGCCAGCAGCTTTGCTGTTGGCGAGACCCAGTACTTC.

This clonotype was detected many times. V and J are TRBV7-9 and TRBJ2-7, with 7 bases lining up with TRBD1. The CDR3 loop spans 14 amino acids. Per germline, CDR1 SEHNR and CDR2 FQNEAQ (reference sequence). V was pared by 5 bases and J by 7 bases, with 11 bases of the junction left unmatched. The CDR3 spells CASSEQGSPGEQYF. CDR3 bases: TGTGCCAGCAGCGAACAGGGGAGTCCTGGAGAGCAGTACTTC.

This sequence joins TRBV10-1 and TRBJ2-7; tentative D call: TRBD2 (7 bases). V was cut by 4 bases and J by 2 bases, with 12 bases left in between. This CDR3 comprises 14 residues. Germline loops: CDR1 WNHNN, CDR2 SYGVQD (reference sequence). The CDR3 DNA reads TGCGCCAGCAGTGCCGGGGGGCCCGCCTACGAGCAGTACTTC. As protein: CASSAGGPAYEQYF.

This chain uses TRBV2 with TRBJ2-5; the D is unclear. Germline assignment: CDR1 SNHLY and CDR2 FYNNEI. V shed 6 bases and J shed 4 bases, with 12 bases lying between them. This CDR3 is built from 13 residues. CDR3 sequence (DNA): TGTGCCAGCAGCCAGCGCCCCCGAGAGACCCAGTACTTC. Translated: CASSQRPRETQYF.

The rearrangement links TRBV2 to TRBJ1-5; 7 bases match TRBD1. The CDR3 has 13 amino acids. V lost 8 bases to trimming and J lost 7 bases; unmatched junction nucleotides: 8. Germline V gives CDR1 SNHLY, CDR2 FYNNEI. This CDR3 is CASSQGIEQPQHF. The CDR3 bases are TGTGCCAGCTCACAGGGGATCGAGCAGCCCCAGCATTTT. The whole variable domain, filled in from reference TRBV2 and TRBJ1-5, reads EPEVTQTPSHQVTQMGQEVILRCVPISNHLYFYWYRQILGQKVEFLVSFYNNEISEKSEIFDDQFSVERPDGSNFTLKIRSTKLEDSAMYFCASSQGIEQPQHFGDGTRLSIL.

In this sample, this clonotype turned up many times. The chain combines TRBV20-1 with TRBJ1-6; tentative D call: TRBD1 (6 bases). The CDR3 is 14 residues long. Trimming took 6 bases from V and 9 from J, leaving 18 bases between them. Per the germline V gene, CDR1 is DFQATT and CDR2 is SNEGSKA (reference sequence). In DNA form, the CDR3 reads TGCAGTGCCAGGAGTGGACAGACCCTTTCACCCCTCCACTTT. Amino acid sequence: CSARSGQTLSPLHF.

The sample holds a few counts of this clonotype. CDR3 protein: CASSQGLGGYEQYF. CDR3 DNA sequence: TGCGCCAGCAGCCAGGGTCTCGGGGGCTACGAGCAGTACTTC. The gene calls are TRBV4-1 and TRBJ2-7; tentatively, D is TRBD2 (6 bases). Trimming shortened V by 3 bases and J by 3 bases, and 12 bases separated the two germline ends. The germline gives CDR1 MGHRA, CDR2 YSYEKL. The CDR3 has 14 residues.

This clonotype showed up just a few times. The chain combines TRBV7-9 with TRBJ1-1, with D unresolved. Between the trimmed V and J ends, which lost 2 bases and 0 bases, there was a span of 10 bases. The length of the CDR3 is 15 residues. Germline values: CDR1 SEHNR, CDR2 FQNEAQ (reference sequence). This chain's CDR3 is CASSLIGELNTEAFF. The CDR3 DNA follows: TGTGCCAGCAGCTTAATTGGGGAGCTGAACACTGAAGCTTTCTTT. The full variable domain, its missing parts supplied by reference TRBV7-9 and TRBJ1-1, is DTGVSQNPRHKITKRGQNVTFRCDPISEHNRLYWYRQTLGQGPEFLTYFQNEAQLEKSRLLSDRFSAERPKGSFSTLEIQRTEQGDSAMYLCASSLIGELNTEAFFGQGTRLTVV.

This clonotype was found many times. V and J are TRBV2 and TRBJ1-1, with a tentative D call TRBD1 (5 bases). Germline values: CDR1 SNHLY, CDR2 FYNNEI. The V end lost 8 bases, the J end lost 6 bases, and 19 bases lay between the germline ends. The CDR3 length is 14 residues. CDR3 sequence reads: CASRPVRGSAEAFF. The DNA of the CDR3 is TGTGCCAGCCGTCCCGTGAGGGGCAGCGCTGAAGCTTTCTTT.

This clonotype occurred a few times. In DNA form, the CDR3 reads TGTGCCAGCAGCCATGGAAAGGAGTATGGCTACACCTTC. Translation gives CASSHGKEYGYTF. The chain uses TRBV5-4 and TRBJ1-2; D not certain. Trimming pared 4 bases from V and 5 bases from J, leaving 12 bases between. Germline V gives CDR1 SGHNT, CDR2 YYREEE (reference sequence). This CDR3 comprises 13 residues.

Ten or more counts support this clonotype. The V call is TRBV12-3 or TRBV12-4, the J call TRBJ1-2, with 7 bases aligning to TRBD1. V was clipped by 3 bases and J by 6 bases; unmatched bases: 10. This CDR3 region has 15 residues. CDR3 amino acids: CASSFRGDRDDGYTF. CDR3 nucleotide sequence: TGTGCCAGCAGTTTTCGGGGAGACAGGGATGATGGCTACACCTTC.

J is TRBJ2-6 and V is TRBV7-6; D may be TRBD1 (5 bases). V dropped 1 base and J dropped 2 bases, with 9 bases sitting between them. The length of the CDR3 is 16 residues. The germline V gene encodes CDR1 SGHVS and CDR2 FNYEAQ. CDR3 amino acids: CASSLDRYTGANVLTF. The CDR3 nucleotides read TGTGCCAGCAGCTTAGACAGGTACACTGGGGCCAACGTCCTGACTTTC.

The chain recombines TRBV15 with TRBJ2-7, with D unresolved. CDR1 and CDR2 (germline): LNHNV, YYDKDF (reference sequence). This CDR3 comprises 13 residues. V was pared by 5 bases and J by 0 bases, with 8 bases between. DNA for the CDR3: TGTGCCACCAGCCGTCGGATCTCCTACGAGCAGTACTTC. It yields the protein CATSRRISYEQYF.

The chain links TRBV28 to TRBJ1-4; 9 bases are shared with TRBD1. J gave up 0 bases and V 6 bases, and 8 bases lay outside the gene matches. This CDR3 comprises 17 residues. In germline, CDR1 is MDHEN, CDR2 SYDVKM. The CDR3 nucleotides are TGTGCCAGCAGCCCACAGGGGGCTTCTGCAACTAATGAAAAACTGTTTTTT. It specifies CASSPQGASATNEKLFF.

This clonotype is categorized as medium-sized. The chain uses TRBV25-1 and TRBJ2-2, with D possibly TRBD2 on 6 matching bases. Per germline, CDR1 MGHDK and CDR2 SYGVNS. The V and J ends lost 1 base and 8 bases respectively, with 11 bases between them. This CDR3 has 14 residues. The CDR3 nucleotides read TGTGCCAGCAGTGAATCTGGGGAGGCTGGGGAGCTGTTTTTT. Protein: CASSESGEAGELFF.

As DNA, the CDR3 is TGCGCCAGCAGCAAAGTCGATTTGGGACAGGGCTATCAGCCCCAGCATTTT. It encodes CASSKVDLGQGYQPQHF. The J gene is TRBJ1-5, the V gene TRBV4-1, with TRBD1 matching over 9 bases. The germline CDR1 and CDR2 sequences are MGHRA and YSYEKL. CDR3 size: 17 residues. Germline trimming cut 5 bases from V and 5 bases from J; bases unmatched to any gene: 13.

This clonotype showed up just a few times. The V and J genes are TRBV7-9 and TRBJ2-5, with 12 bases identical to TRBD1. V was pared by 3 bases and J by 4 bases, with 3 bases of the junction left unmatched. The CDR3 runs to 15 residues. Looked up from germline, CDR1 is SEHNR and CDR2 is FQNEAQ (reference sequence). CDR3 DNA: TGTGCCAGCAGCTTCCGGGACAGGGGGCGAGAGACCCAGTACTTC. It codes for CASSFRDRGRETQYF.

This clonotype was observed a handful of times. The chain employs TRBV5-4 and TRBJ1-4, with a tentative D call TRBD1 (5 bases). Germline V gives CDR1 SGHNT, CDR2 YYREEE (reference sequence). Trimming took 4 bases from V and 3 from J, leaving 13 bases between them. The CDR3 is made up of 15 amino acids. The CDR3 nucleotides are TGTGCCAGCAGCCTGAAGGGGAGTGCTAATGAAAAACTGTTTTTT. Amino acids: CASSLKGSANEKLFF.

CDR3 coding DNA: TGTGCCAGCAGGAGGGACAGGGGATCACCCCTCCACTTT. This gives the protein CASRRDRGSPLHF. This chain joins TRBV2 and TRBJ1-6; 10 bases line up with TRBD1. The CDR3 contains 13 residues. Trimming took 6 bases from V and 10 from J; bases not matched to a gene: 3. The germline gives CDR1 SNHLY, CDR2 FYNNEI.

This chain uses TRBV29-1 with TRBJ1-6; 7 nucleotides agree with TRBD1. Trimming removed 6 bases from V and 15 bases from J; junction bases left unmatched: 8. Germline assignment: CDR1 SQVTM and CDR2 ANQGSEA. The CDR3 extends over 11 amino acids. The CDR3 nucleotides read TGCAGCGTACACAGGGGCCCTAACCTCCACTTT. Protein: CSVHRGPNLHF.

The V and J genes are TRBV25-1 and TRBJ2-5; either TRBD1 or TRBD2 may fit D (5 bases each). The CDR3 covers 15 residues. Trimming cost V 5 bases and J 5 bases, with 18 bases left between them. Germline CDR1 is MGHDK and CDR2 is SYGVNS. CDR3 protein: CASSLSAGAVETQYF. CDR3 in DNA: TGTGCCAGCAGTTTATCAGCCGGGGCTGTGGAGACCCAGTACTTC. Filled out from reference TRBV25-1 and TRBJ2-5, the complete variable domain reads EADIYQTPRYLVIGTGKKITLECSQTMGHDKMYWYQQDPGMELHLIHYSYGVNSTEKGDLSSESTVSRIRTEHFPLTLESARPSHTSQYLCASSLSAGAVETQYFGPGTRLLVL.

The genes are TRBV11-2 and TRBJ2-7, with 8 bases aligning to TRBD2. The CDR3 length is 14 residues. V was clipped by 4 bases and J by 6 bases; unmatched bases: 8. Germline-derived CDR1 and CDR2 are SGHAT and FQNNGV. CDR3 bases: TGTGCCAGCAGCTCCCGGGGGGGGGGAGTCGAGCAGTACTTC. It is translated as CASSSRGGGVEQYF.